This T cell receptor beta chain was sequenced in a study of T cells in Graves' hyperthyroidism and ophthalmopathy. Study at large: Before any treatment, at initial diagnosis, peripheral blood was collected. General observations from the study: The model foresaw ophthalmopathy a median 6.5 months prior to onset.

For this clonotype: The antigen is unknown.

Germline V gives CDR1 SGHRS, CDR2 YFSETQ. V was cut by 3 bases and J by 4 bases, with 16 bases left in between. This CDR3 has 16 amino acids. TCR beta CDR3 regions were amplified from RNA transcripts. Carried out on the TCR CDR3, a first-round RT-PCR used the HTBI primer set. Using its own MiXCR run on the multiplex PCR reads, TCRdb lists one record per CDR3 protein. The sample yields roughly 700,000 distinct CDR3 sequences, over 35% seen once. Patients aged 18 to 65 had newly diagnosed hyperthyroidism that had lasted under 2 months. The chain recombines TRBV5-1 with TRBJ1-4; D is possibly TRBD1 (6 bases). Source material: blood. The clonotype comes from a woman between 35 and 50 years old with Graves' hyperthyroidism. The CDR3 loop is CASSYQGGHVNEKLFF. The CDR3, as DNA: TGCGCCAGCAGCTATCAAGGGGGGCACGTTAATGAAAAACTGTTTTTT.